This T cell receptor beta chain appears in the sequencing data of a study of blood T cell repertoires in COVID-19. Study information: Collection of acute and convalescent COVID-19 samples took place in the United States, Italy and Spain. T cells, B-cell-depleted T cells, or PBMCs provided the cDNA or gDNA that served as material.

CDR3 size: 14 residues. The germline V gene has CDR1 MGHDK and CDR2 SYGVNS. Trimming at V came to 6 bases and at J to 4 bases, leaving 8 bases not matched to a gene. In the original processing: Amplification of reference gene primers was used by the study to estimate nucleated cell counts. Profiling relied on immunoSEQ multiplex PCR, and the TCRdb table lists in-frame clones only, not all of them. That table furnishes V, J and clone size, whereas the DNA furnished D and trimming. The table shows 230,000 or so clones, with around 84% occurring only once. The genes are TRBV25-1 and TRBJ1-1, with 7 bases matching TRBD1. The sequence was obtained from a man aged 25-40 years with active or convalescent COVID-19. Material: peripheral blood. CDR3 amino acids: CASSQDRRGTEAFF. In DNA form, the CDR3 reads TGTGCCAGCAGCCAGGACAGGAGGGGCACTGAAGCTTTCTTT.